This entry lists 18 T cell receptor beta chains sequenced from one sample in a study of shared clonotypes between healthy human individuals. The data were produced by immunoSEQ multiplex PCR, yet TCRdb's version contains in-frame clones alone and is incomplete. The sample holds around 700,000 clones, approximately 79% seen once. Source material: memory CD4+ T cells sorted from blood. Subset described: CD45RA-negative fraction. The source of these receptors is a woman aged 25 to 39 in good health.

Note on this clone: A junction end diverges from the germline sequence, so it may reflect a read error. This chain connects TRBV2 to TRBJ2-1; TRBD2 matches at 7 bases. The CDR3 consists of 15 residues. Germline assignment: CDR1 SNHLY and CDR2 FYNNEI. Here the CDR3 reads CASSEGLGSYNEQFF. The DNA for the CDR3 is TGTGCCAGCAGCGAAGGACTAGGGTCCTACAATGAGCAGTTCTTC.

The CDR3 loop reads CASSHRDRGGADTQYF. Written as DNA, the CDR3 is TGTGCCAGCAGCCATAGGGACAGGGGAGGTGCAGATACGCAGTATTTT. V gene TRBV11-1 combines with J gene TRBJ2-3, with 10 bases matching TRBD1. Trimming cost V 5 bases and J 4 bases; bases outside gene matches: 9. Germline CDR1 and CDR2: SGHAT and FQDESV (reference sequence). This CDR3 is 16 amino acids long.

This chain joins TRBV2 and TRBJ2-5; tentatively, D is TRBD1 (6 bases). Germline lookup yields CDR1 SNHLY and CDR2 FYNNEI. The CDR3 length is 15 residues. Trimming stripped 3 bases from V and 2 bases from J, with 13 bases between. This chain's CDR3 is CASSDTGIPQETQYF. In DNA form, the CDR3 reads TGTGCCAGCAGTGATACAGGGATCCCTCAAGAGACCCAGTACTTC. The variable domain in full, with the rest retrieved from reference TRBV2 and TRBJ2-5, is EPEVTQTPSHQVTQMGQEVILRCVPISNHLYFYWYRQILGQKVEFLVSFYNNEISEKSEIFDDQFSVERPDGSNFTLKIRSTKLEDSAMYFCASSDTGIPQETQYFGPGTRLLVL.

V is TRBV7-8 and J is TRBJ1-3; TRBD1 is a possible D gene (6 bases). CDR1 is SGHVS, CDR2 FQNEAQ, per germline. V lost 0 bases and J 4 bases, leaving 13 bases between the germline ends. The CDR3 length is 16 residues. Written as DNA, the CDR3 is TGTGCCAGCAGCTTAGCGTGGGGGGGCCCAGGAAACACCATATATTTT. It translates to CASSLAWGGPGNTIYF.

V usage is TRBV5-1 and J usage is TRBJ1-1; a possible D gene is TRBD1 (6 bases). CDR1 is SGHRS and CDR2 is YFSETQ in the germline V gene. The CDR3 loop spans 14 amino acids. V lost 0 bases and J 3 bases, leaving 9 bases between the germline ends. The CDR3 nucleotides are TGCGCCAGCAGCTTGGGTTACAGGGACACTGAAGCTTTCTTT. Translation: CASSLGYRDTEAFF.

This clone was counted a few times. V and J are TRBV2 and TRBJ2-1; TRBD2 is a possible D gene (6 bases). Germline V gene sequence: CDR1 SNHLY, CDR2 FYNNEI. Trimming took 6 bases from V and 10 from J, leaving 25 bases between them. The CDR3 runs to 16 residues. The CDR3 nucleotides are TGTGCCAGCAGGCTAGGGACCGCAGCGGGTCGACCGGAGCAGTTCTTC. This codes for CASRLGTAAGRPEQFF.

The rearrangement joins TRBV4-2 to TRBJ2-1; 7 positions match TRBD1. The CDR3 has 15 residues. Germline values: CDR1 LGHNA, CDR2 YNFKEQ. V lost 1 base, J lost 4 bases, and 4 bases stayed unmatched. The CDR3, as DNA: TGTGCCAGCAGCCAAGGAGGGACAGAGTACAATGAGCAGTTCTTC. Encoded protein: CASSQGGTEYNEQFF.

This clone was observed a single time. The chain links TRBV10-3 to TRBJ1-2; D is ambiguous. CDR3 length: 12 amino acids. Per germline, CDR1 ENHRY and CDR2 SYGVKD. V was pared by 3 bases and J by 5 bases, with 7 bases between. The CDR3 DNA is TGTGCCATCAGTGACAGGAGGTATGGCTACACCTTC. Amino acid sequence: CAISDRRYGYTF.

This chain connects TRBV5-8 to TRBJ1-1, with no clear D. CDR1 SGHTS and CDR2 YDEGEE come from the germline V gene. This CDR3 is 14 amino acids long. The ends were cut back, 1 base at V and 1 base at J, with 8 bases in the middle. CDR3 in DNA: TGTGCCAGCAGCTTGAGACACCCGAACACTGAAGCTTTCTTT. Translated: CASSLRHPNTEAFF.

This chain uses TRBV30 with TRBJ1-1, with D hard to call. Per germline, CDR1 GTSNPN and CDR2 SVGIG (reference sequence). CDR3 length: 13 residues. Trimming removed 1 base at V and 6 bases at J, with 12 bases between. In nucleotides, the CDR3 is TGTGCCTGGAGTGAACAAGACCCCTCTGAAGCTTTCTTT. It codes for CAWSEQDPSEAFF.

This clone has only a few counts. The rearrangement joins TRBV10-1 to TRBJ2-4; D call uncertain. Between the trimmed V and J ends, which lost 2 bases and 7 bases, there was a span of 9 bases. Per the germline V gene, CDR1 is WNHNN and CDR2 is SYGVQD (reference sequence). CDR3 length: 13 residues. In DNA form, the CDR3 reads TGCGCCAGCAGTGAGGGTGGGCCGAACATTCAGTACTTC. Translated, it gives CASSEGGPNIQYF.

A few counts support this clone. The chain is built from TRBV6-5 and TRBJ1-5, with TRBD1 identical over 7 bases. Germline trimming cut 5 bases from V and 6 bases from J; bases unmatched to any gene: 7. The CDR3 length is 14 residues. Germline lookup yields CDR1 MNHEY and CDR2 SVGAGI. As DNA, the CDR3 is TGTGCCAGCAGTCCAGGGGGGAGCGGTCAGCCCCAGCATTTT. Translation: CASSPGGSGQPQHF.

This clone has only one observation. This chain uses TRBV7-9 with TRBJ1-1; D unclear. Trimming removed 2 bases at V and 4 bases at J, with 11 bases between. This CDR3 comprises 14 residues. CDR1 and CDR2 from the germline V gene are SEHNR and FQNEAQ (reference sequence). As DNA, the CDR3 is TGTGCCAGCAGCTTAAAGGCCTCGGGCACTGAAGCTTTCTTT. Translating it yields CASSLKASGTEAFF.

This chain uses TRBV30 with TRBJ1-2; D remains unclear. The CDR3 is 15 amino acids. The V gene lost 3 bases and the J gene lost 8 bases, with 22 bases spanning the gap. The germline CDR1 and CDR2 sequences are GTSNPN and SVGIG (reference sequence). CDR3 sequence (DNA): TGTGCCTGGAGCGCTCTGGGGTCTGCCCCCCCGGGCTACACCTTC. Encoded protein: CAWSALGSAPPGYTF.

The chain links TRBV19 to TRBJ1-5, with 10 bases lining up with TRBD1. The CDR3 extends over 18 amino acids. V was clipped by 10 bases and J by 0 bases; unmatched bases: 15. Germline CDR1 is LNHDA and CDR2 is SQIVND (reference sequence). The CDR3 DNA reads TGTGCCACCCACCGGACAGGGGGAAGTTCGGGTAGCAATCAGCCCCAGCATTTT. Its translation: CATHRTGGSSGSNQPQHF.

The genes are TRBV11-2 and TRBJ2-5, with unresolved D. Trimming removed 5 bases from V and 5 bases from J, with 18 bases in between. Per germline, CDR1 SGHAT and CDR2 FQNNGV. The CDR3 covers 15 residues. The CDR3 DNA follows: TGTGCCAGCAGCCCCCAGCAGACCGACCGGGAGACCCAGTACTTC. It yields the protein CASSPQQTDRETQYF.

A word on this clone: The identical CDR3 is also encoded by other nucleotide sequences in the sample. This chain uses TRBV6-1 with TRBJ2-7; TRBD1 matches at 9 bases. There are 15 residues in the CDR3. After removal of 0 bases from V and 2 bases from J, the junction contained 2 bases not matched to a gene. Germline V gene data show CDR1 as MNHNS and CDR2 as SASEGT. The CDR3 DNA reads TGTGCCAGCAGTGAAGCCGGGACAGGGACCTACGAGCAGTACTTC. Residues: CASSEAGTGTYEQYF.

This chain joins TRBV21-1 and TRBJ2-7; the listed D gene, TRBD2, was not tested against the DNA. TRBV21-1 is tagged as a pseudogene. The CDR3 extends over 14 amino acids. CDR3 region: CASSSPGSSGEQYF. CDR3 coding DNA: TGTGCCAGCAGTTCTCCGGGGTCTAGTGGTGAGCAGTACTTC.